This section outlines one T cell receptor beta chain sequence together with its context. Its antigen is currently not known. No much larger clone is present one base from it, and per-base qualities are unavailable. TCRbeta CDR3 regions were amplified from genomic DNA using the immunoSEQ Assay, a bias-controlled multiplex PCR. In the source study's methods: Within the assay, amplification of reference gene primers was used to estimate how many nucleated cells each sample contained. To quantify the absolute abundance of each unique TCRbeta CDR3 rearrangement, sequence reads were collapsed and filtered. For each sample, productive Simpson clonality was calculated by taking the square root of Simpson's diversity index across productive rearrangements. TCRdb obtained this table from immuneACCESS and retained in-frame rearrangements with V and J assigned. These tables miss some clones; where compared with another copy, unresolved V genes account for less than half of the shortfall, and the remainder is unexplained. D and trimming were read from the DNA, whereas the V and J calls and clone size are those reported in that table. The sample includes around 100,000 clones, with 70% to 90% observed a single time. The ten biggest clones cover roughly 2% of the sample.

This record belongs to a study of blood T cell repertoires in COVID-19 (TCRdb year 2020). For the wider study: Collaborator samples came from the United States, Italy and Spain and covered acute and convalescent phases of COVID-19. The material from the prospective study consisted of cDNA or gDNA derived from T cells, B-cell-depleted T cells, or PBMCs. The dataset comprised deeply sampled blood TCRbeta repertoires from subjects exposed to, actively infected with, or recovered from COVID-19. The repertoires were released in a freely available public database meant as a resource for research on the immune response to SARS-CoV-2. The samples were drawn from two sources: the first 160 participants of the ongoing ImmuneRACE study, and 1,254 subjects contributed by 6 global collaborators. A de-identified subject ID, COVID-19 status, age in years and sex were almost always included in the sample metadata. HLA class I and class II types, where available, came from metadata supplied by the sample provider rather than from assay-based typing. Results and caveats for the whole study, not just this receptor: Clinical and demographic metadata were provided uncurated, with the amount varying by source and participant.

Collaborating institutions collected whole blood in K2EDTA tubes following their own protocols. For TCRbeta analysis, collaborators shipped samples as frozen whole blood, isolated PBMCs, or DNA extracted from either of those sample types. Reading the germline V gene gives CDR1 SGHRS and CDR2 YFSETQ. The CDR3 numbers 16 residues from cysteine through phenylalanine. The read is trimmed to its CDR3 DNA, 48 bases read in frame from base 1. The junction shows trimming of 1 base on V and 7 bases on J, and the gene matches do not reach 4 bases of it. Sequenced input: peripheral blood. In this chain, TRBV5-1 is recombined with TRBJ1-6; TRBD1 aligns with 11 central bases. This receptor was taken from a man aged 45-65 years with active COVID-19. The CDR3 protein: CASSLLGDRGNSPLHF. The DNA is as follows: TGCGCCAGCAGCTTGTTAGGGGACAGGGGGAATTCACCCCTCCACTTT.